This entry describes one TCR beta chain. Sequenced by immunoSEQ multiplex PCR; TCRdb stores in-frame clones only, minus some. This table holds some 300,000 clones, 80% to 90% found once. The sample comes from a study of blood T cell repertoires in COVID-19. About the research overall: The study drew acute and convalescent COVID-19 samples from the United States, Italy and Spain.

Germline V CDR1 and CDR2: MNHEY, SMNVEV (reference sequence). Trimming removed 7 bases from V and 4 bases from J, with 16 bases in between. The CDR3 is 14 amino acids. The chain couples TRBV27 to TRBJ2-5; the D gene is possibly TRBD2 (6 bases). The sequence came from a man aged 25 to 40 who had recovered from COVID-19. Source material: PBMCs or T cells enriched from blood (not recorded which). CDR3 amino acids: CASTSLAGGETQYF. Here the CDR3 DNA reads TGTGCCAGCACTTCCCTGGCCGGGGGAGAGACCCAGTACTTC.